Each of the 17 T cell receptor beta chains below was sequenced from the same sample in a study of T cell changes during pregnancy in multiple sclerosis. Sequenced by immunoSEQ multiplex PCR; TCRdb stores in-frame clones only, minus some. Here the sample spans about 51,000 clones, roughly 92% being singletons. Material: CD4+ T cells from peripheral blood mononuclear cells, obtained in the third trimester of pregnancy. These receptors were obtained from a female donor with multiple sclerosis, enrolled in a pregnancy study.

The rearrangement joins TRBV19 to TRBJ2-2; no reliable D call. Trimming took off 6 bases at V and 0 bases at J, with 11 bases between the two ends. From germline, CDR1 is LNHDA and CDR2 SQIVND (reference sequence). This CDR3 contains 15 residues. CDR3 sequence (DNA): TGTGCCAGTAGCAACAGTAGACCGAACACCGGGGAGCTGTTTTTT. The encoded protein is CASSNSRPNTGELFF.

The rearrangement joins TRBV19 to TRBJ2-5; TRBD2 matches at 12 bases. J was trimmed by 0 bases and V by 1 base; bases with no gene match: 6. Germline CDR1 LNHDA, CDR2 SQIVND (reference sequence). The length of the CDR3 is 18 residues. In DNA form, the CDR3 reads TGTGCCAGTAGTATAGGGGCGGGACTAGCGGGCTACCAAGAGACCCAGTACTTC. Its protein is CASSIGAGLAGYQETQYF. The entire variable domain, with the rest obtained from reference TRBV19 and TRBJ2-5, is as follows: DGGITQSPKYLFRKEGQNVTLSCEQNLNHDAMYWYRQDPGQGLRLIYYSQIVNDFQKGDIAEGYSVSREKKESFPLTVTSAQKNPTAFYLCASSIGAGLAGYQETQYFGPGTRLLVL.

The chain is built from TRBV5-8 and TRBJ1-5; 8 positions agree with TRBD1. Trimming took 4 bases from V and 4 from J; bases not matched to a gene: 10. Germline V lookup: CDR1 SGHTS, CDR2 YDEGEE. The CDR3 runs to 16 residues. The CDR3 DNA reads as TGTGCCAGCAGCGCTTACAGGGGGATAGGGAATCAGCCCCAGCATTTT. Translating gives CASSAYRGIGNQPQHF.

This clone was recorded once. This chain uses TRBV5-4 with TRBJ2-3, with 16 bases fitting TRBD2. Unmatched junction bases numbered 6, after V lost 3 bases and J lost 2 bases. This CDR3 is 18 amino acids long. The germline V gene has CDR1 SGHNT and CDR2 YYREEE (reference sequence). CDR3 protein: CASSSGTSGRAPTDTQYF. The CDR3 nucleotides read TGTGCCAGCAGCTCGGGGACTAGCGGGAGGGCGCCCACAGATACGCAGTATTTT. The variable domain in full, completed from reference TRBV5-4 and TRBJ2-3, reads ETGVTQSPTHLIKTRGQQVTLRCSSQSGHNTVSWYQQALGQGPQFIFQYYREEENGRGNFPPRFSGLQFPNYSSELNVNALELDDSALYLCASSSGTSGRAPTDTQYFGPGTRLTVL.

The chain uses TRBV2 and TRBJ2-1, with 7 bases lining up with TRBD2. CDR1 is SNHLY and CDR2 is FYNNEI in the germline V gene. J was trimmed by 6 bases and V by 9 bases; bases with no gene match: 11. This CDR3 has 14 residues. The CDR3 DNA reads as TGTGCCAGAGAGGGAGGGCTATCTCCCAATGAGCAGTTCTTC. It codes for CAREGGLSPNEQFF.

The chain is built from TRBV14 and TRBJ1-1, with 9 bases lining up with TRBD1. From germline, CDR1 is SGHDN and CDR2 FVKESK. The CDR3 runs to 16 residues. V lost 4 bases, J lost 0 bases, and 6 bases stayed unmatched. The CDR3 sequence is CASSPGTGTLNTEAFF. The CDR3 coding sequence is TGTGCCAGCAGCCCCGGGACAGGGACCTTGAACACTGAAGCTTTCTTT. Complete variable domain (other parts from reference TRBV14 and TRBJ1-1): EAGVTQFPSHSVIEKGQTVTLRCDPISGHDNLYWYRRVMGKEIKFLLHFVKESKQDESGMPNNRFLAERTGGTYSTLKVQPAELEDSGVYFCASSPGTGTLNTEAFFGQGTRLTVV.

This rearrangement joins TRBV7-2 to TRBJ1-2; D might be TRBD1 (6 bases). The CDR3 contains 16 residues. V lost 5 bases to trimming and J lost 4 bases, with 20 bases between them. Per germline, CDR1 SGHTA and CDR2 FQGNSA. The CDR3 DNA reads TGTGCCAGCAGCCCAGTGGGCCCAGGGGAACGCTATGGCTACACCTTC. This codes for CASSPVGPGERYGYTF.

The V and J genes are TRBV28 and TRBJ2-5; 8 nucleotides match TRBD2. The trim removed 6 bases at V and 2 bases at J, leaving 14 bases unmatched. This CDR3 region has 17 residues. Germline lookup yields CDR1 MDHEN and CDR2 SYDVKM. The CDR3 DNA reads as TGTGCCAGCAGCCCGGGGGGGGCGCGTTTGGGGCAAGAGACCCAGTACTTC. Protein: CASSPGGARLGQETQYF. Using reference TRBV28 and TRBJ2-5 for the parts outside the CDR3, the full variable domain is DVKVTQSSRYLVKRTGEKVFLECVQDMDHENMFWYRQDPGLGLRLIYFSYDVKMKEKGDIPEGYSVSREKKERFSLILESASTNQTSMYLCASSPGGARLGQETQYFGPGTRLLVL.

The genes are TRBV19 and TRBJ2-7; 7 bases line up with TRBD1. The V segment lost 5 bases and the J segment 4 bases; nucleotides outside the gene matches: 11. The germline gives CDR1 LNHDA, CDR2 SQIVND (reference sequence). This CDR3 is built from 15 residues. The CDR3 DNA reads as TGTGCCAGTAGTGCCCCCGGACAGGCAGCATACGAGCAGTACTTC. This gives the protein CASSAPGQAAYEQYF.

The DNA of the CDR3 is TGTGCCAGCAGTCCAGGACTCATAGGGACCGGGGAGCTGTTTTTT. It specifies CASSPGLIGTGELFF. The chain employs TRBV11-2 and TRBJ2-2, with D possibly matching TRBD2 (5 bases). Germline loops: CDR1 SGHAT, CDR2 FQNNGV. CDR3 length equals 15 residues. V lost 6 bases, J lost 5 bases, and 16 bases lay in between.

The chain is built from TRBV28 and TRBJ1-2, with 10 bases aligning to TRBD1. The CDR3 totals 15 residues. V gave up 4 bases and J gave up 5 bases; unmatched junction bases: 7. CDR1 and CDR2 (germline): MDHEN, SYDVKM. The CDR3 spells CASSSQDRGGYGYTF. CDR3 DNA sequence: TGTGCCAGCAGTTCTCAGGACAGGGGGGGTTATGGCTACACCTTC.

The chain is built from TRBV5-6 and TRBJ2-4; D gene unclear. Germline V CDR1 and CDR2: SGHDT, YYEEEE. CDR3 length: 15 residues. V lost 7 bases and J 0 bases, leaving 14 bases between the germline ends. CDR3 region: CASSSQVGAKNIQYF. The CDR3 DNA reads TGTGCCAGCTCCTCTCAGGTCGGAGCCAAAAACATTCAGTACTTC. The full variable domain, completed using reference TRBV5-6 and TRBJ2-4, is DAGVTQSPTHLIKTRGQQVTLRCSPKSGHDTVSWYQQALGQGPQFIFQYYEEEERQRGNFPDRFSGHQFPNYSSELNVNALLLGDSALYLCASSSQVGAKNIQYFGAGTRLSVL.

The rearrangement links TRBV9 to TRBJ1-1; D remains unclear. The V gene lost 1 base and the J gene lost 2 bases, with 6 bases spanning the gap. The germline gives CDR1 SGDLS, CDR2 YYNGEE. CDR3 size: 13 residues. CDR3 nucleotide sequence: TGTGCCAGCAGCGTACAATTTAACACTGAAGCTTTCTTT. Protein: CASSVQFNTEAFF.

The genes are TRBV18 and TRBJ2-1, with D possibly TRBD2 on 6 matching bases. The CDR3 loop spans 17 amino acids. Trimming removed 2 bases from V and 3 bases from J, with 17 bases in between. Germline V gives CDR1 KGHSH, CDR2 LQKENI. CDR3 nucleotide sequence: TGTGCCAGCTCACCAATTTTACCGGGAGTCGGCTACAATGAGCAGTTCTTC. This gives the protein CASSPILPGVGYNEQFF.

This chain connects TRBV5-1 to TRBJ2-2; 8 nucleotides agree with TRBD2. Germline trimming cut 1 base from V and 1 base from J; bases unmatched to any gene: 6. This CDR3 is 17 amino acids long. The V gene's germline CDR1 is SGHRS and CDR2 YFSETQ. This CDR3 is CASSLIGTSGNTGELFF. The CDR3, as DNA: TGCGCCAGCAGCTTGATCGGTACTAGCGGGAACACCGGGGAGCTGTTTTTT.

As DNA, the CDR3 is TGTGCCAGTAGTGTGGGACAGCTGGCTGGGGCCAACGTCCTGACTTTC. This encodes CASSVGQLAGANVLTF. This chain joins TRBV19 and TRBJ2-6, with 7 positions matching TRBD1. Germline V CDR1 and CDR2: LNHDA, SQIVND (reference sequence). The length of the CDR3 is 16 residues. Germline trimming cut 5 bases from V and 2 bases from J; bases unmatched to any gene: 6. The variable domain in full, completed from reference TRBV19 and TRBJ2-6, reads DGGITQSPKYLFRKEGQNVTLSCEQNLNHDAMYWYRQDPGQGLRLIYYSQIVNDFQKGDIAEGYSVSREKKESFPLTVTSAQKNPTAFYLCASSVGQLAGANVLTFGAGSRLTVL.

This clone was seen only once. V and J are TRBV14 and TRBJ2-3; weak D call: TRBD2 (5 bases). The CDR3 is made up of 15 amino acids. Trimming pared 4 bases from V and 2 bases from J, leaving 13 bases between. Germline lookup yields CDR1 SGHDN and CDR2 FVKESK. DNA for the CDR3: TGTGCCAGCAGCCGCGGAGGAGTTTTCACAGATACGCAGTATTTT. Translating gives CASSRGGVFTDTQYF.